The clone carrying this T cell receptor (beta chain) was counted between two and nine times. These data come from a study of patients and donors after allogeneic stem cell transplantation. The CDR3 spans 15 residues. CDR1 is SGDLS, CDR2 YYNGEE, per germline. V lost 3 bases to trimming and J lost 5 bases, with 17 bases between them. MiXCR, applied by TCRdb to the RT-PCR reads, yields one record per CDR3 protein. The table shows about 160,000 distinct CDR3 sequences, with approximately 37% occurring only once. The chain recombines TRBV9 with TRBJ1-1; D possibly corresponds to TRBD1 (6 bases). The receptor's source is a human donor who was either an allogeneic HSCT recipient or a stem cell or donor lymphocyte infusion donor (not recorded which). It is not recorded whose cells these are; they may come from a transplant donor. What was sequenced was blood, either unsorted or a sorted T cell fraction (not recorded which). The CDR3 is CASSAQKGGATEAFF. In DNA, the CDR3 is TGTGCCAGCAGCGCTCAGAAGGGGGGTGCTACTGAAGCTTTCTTT.